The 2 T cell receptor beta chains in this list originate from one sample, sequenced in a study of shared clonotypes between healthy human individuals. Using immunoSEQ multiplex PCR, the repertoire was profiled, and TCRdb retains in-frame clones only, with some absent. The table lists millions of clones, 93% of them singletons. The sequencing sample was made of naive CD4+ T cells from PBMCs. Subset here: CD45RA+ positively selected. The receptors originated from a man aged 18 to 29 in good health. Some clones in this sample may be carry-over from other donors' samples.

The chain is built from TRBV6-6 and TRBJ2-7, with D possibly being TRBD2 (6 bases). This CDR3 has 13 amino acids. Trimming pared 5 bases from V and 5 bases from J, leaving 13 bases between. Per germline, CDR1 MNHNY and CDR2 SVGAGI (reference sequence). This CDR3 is CASSMGGIDEQYF. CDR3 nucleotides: TGTGCCAGCAGTATGGGAGGAATCGACGAGCAGTACTTC.

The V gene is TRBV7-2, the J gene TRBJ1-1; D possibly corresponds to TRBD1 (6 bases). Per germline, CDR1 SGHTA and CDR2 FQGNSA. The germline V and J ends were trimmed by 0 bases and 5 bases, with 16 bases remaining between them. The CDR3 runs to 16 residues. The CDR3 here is CASSLAIGWGRTEAFF. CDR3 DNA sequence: TGTGCCAGCAGCTTAGCGATTGGGTGGGGGCGGACTGAAGCTTTCTTT.